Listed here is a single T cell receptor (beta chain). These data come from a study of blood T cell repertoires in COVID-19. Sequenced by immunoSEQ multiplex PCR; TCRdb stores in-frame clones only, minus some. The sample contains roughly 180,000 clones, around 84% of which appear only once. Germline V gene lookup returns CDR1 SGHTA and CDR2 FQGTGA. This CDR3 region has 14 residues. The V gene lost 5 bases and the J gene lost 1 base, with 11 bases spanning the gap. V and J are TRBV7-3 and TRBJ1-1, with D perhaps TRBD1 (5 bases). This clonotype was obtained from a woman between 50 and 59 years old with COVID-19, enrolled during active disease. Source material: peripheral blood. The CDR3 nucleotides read TGTGCCAGCAGCCTTGGACACCAGAACACTGAAGCTTTCTTT. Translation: CASSLGHQNTEAFF.